This T cell receptor (beta chain) was sequenced in a study of circulating tumor DNA in untreated peripheral T-cell lymphoma (dated by TCRdb to the early 2020s). Background for the entire study: To follow circulating tumor DNA that carried tumor TCR clonotypes, serum samples were drawn at baseline and then repeatedly over the course of treatment.

On the study overall, not on this receptor specifically: A couple of patients with persistently detectable ctDNA after therapy stayed in remission over approximately ten years of follow-up, so ctDNA persistence did not always predict relapse. Of the 20 to 25 patients with serial samples, around 36% had cleared ctDNA after two cycles, and ctDNA that was detectable after therapy showed a trend toward worse survival. Tumor-specific clonotypes were identified in about 77% of patients, from less than 90% of baseline tissues and 67% of baseline serum samples.

After removal of 5 bases from V and 5 bases from J, the junction retains 4 bases not matched to a gene. In the germline V gene (reference sequence), CDR1 corresponds to GTSNPN and CDR2 to SVGIG. The CDR3 goes from the cysteine to the phenylalanine over 14 residues. Only the CDR3 DNA is retained, 42 bases long and in frame from the first base. In a trial, the study monitored patients with peripheral T-cell lymphoma who were getting frontline treatment by applying next-generation sequencing to their T-cell receptor sequences. A remark on this clone: Its recognized antigen is unknown. No base qualities exist here, and no much larger clone lies one base off it.

Library method: the immunoSEQ multiplex PCR assay. TCRdb provides this immuneACCESS table in a form limited to in-frame rearrangements. Some clones are lacking; in checked studies, under half of them reflect an unresolved V gene, and why the rest are absent is not known. The table for this sample lists approximately 150 clones; around 82% of them were counted only once. The ten biggest clones cover about two thirds of the sample. This TCR came from a human donor with peripheral T-cell lymphoma. The rearrangement combines TRBV30 with TRBJ2-1, and TRBD2 matches 12 of the central bases. The sequencing sample was made of cell-free DNA from blood serum. The CDR3 protein: CAWSSGGAHNEQFF. At the DNA level, the sequence is TGTGCCTGGTCTAGCGGGGGGGCCCACAATGAGCAGTTCTTC.